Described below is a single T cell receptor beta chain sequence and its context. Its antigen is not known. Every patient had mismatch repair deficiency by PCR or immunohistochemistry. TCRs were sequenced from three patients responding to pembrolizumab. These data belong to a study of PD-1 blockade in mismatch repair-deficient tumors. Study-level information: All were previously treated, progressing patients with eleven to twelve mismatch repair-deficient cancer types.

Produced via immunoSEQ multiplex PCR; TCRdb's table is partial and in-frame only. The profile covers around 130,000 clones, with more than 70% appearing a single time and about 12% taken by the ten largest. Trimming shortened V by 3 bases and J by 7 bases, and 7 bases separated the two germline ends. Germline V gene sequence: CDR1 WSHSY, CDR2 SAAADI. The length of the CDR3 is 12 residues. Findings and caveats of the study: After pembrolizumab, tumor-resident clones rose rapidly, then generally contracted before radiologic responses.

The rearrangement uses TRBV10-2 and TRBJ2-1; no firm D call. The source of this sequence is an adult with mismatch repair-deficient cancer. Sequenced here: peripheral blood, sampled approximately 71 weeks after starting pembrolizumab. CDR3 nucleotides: TGCGCCAGCAGTGAAAGTTCGAATGAGCAGTTCTTC. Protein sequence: CASSESSNEQFF.